This T cell receptor beta chain was documented in a study of T cells in Graves' hyperthyroidism and ophthalmopathy. Researchers took RNA transcripts and amplified the TCR beta CDR3 regions from them. First-round RT-PCR with HTBI primers amplified the TCR CDR3 region. Each CDR3 protein gets one entry after TCRdb re-called the multiplex PCR reads with MiXCR. Of about 640,000 distinct CDR3 sequences listed, more than 20% are singletons. Subjects with ophthalmopathy showed a Clinical Activity Score no lower than 3, a NOSPECS grade no lower than 4, and a duration shorter than 3 months. Clinicians diagnosed patients from clinical symptoms, serum thyroxine and TRAb, thyroid ultrasound and orbital computed tomography. This clonotype was recorded a few times. CDR3 size: 15 residues. Germline V gene lookup returns CDR1 MNHEY and CDR2 SVGEGT. Trimming at V came to 4 bases and at J to 4 bases, leaving 7 bases not matched to a gene.

The rearrangement uses TRBV6-2 or TRBV6-3 and TRBJ2-3; 8 bases align to TRBD2. The source material was blood. The sequence derives from a man aged 30 to 45 with Graves' ophthalmopathy. The CDR3 bases are TGTGCCAGCAGTTCGAAAGCGGGAGTGGCAGATACGCAGTATTTT. Translation gives CASSSKAGVADTQYF.